The 13 T cell receptor beta chains in this list originate from one sample, sequenced in a study of molecular identifiers for immune sequencing clone quantification. Using its own MiXCR run on the PCR reads, TCRdb lists one record per CDR3 protein. The sample holds 40,000 to 65,000 distinct CDR3 sequences, roughly 36% seen once. Material for sequencing was naive CD8+ T cells from blood, with Jurkat cell RNA spiked in. The subset: FACS-sorted CD8+CD4-CCR7+CD45RA+ naive T cells. The receptors were gathered from a human donor in good health. Some libraries in this study had Jurkat cell RNA spiked in.

This clonotype was seen a few times. The rearrangement joins TRBV19 to TRBJ2-1, with TRBD2 matching 8 bases. The V gene's germline CDR1 is LNHDA and CDR2 SQIVND (reference sequence). After removal of 1 base from V and 5 bases from J, the junction contained 10 bases not matched to a gene. The CDR3 sequence is 17 residues long. The CDR3 here is CASSIVFPAGAHNEQFF. CDR3 in DNA: TGTGCCAGTAGTATAGTCTTCCCAGCGGGAGCCCACAATGAGCAGTTCTTC.

As for this clonotype: As the CDR3 is not closed by the conserved phenylalanine or tryptophan, this likely results from a read error. The chain employs TRBV28 and TRBJ1-2, with 7 bases aligning to TRBD1. V dropped 3 bases and J dropped 1; count of bases not matched to a gene: 11. CDR3 size: 17 residues. Germline V gives CDR1 MDHEN, CDR2 SYDVKM. This CDR3 reads CASSFVGQEDSNYGYTY. The CDR3 region has the DNA TGTGCCAGCAGTTTTGTTGGACAGGAGGATAGTAACTATGGCTACACCTAC.

Regarding this clonotype: This may arise from a read error, as a much more abundant clone is one base away. The chain combines TRBV7-2 with TRBJ2-7; no clear D. The CDR3 loop spans 14 amino acids. Germline V gene sequence: CDR1 SGHTA, CDR2 FQGNSA. V dropped 0 bases and J dropped 8 bases, with 14 bases sitting between them. CDR3 DNA sequence: TGTGCCAGCAGCTTAGCGCCGGTGGGGAACAAGCAGTACTTC. It specifies CASSLAPVGNKQYF. The entire variable domain, with the rest obtained from reference TRBV7-2 and TRBJ2-7, is as follows: GAGVSQSPSNKVTEKGKDVELRCDPISGHTALYWYRQSLGQGLEFLIYFQGNSAPDKSGLPSDRFSAERTGGSVSTLTIQRTQQEDSAVYLCASSLAPVGNKQYFGPGTRLTVT.

By frequency in the sample, this clonotype is medium-sized. The gene calls are TRBV29-1 and TRBJ2-3, with D possibly TRBD2 on 6 matching bases. The CDR3 is 14 residues long. V lost 4 bases and J 4 bases, leaving 15 bases between the germline ends. CDR1 is SQVTM and CDR2 is ANQGSEA in the germline V gene. The CDR3 coding sequence is TGCAGCGTTGGGTTCGGGGGAAGGGCAGATACGCAGTATTTT. Its translation is CSVGFGGRADTQYF.

The chain couples TRBV28 to TRBJ1-5, with 9 bases lining up with TRBD1. After removal of 6 bases from V and 1 base from J, the junction contained 4 bases not matched to a gene. Per the germline V gene, CDR1 is MDHEN and CDR2 is SYDVKM. The CDR3 is 15 residues long. The CDR3 reads CASRKTGGSNQPQHF. The CDR3 nucleotides read TGTGCCAGCAGGAAGACAGGGGGGAGCAATCAGCCCCAGCATTTT. Drawing the rest from reference TRBV28 and TRBJ1-5, the complete variable domain is DVKVTQSSRYLVKRTGEKVFLECVQDMDHENMFWYRQDPGLGLRLIYFSYDVKMKEKGDIPEGYSVSREKKERFSLILESASTNQTSMYLCASRKTGGSNQPQHFGDGTRLSIL.

The chain recombines TRBV3-1 with TRBJ1-2, with D possibly TRBD1 on 5 matching bases. Per the germline V gene, CDR1 is LGHDT and CDR2 is YNNKEL (reference sequence). Trimming left V 1 base short and J 3 bases short, with 15 bases between. The CDR3 contains 16 residues. The CDR3 bases are TGTGCCAGCAGCCAAGTCCCCGGGGGACCGTACTATGGCTACACCTTC. This sequence encodes CASSQVPGGPYYGYTF.

This clonotype was recorded once. The junction shows a germline mismatch at one end, possibly a read error. The V call is TRBV29-1, the J call TRBJ2-1; D gene unclear. Germline V lookup: CDR1 SQVTM, CDR2 ANQGSEA. This CDR3 has 13 amino acids. Here the CDR3 DNA reads TGCAGCGTTGCTATTGGCTCCAACAATGAGCAGTTCTTC. Its translation: CSVAIGSNNEQFF.

This clonotype was detected only a few times. This CDR3 reads CASSLGPGTGELFF. The CDR3 region has the DNA TGTGCCAGCAGTTTAGGGCCTGGCACCGGGGAGCTGTTTTTT. V gene TRBV28 combines with J gene TRBJ2-2; D is undetermined. CDR3 length: 14 residues. Trimming stripped 2 bases from V and 4 bases from J, with 8 bases between. CDR1 and CDR2 from the germline V gene are MDHEN and SYDVKM.

This clonotype was detected ten times or more. The chain has TRBV4-3 and TRBJ2-3; D not certain. Trimming took 1 base from V and 3 from J, leaving 8 bases between them. This CDR3 contains 14 residues. Germline-derived CDR1 and CDR2 are LGHNA and YSLEER. CDR3 DNA: TGCGCCAGCAGCCAAGCGGCAAATACAGATACGCAGTATTTT. Translation gives CASSQAANTDTQYF.

This clonotype was seen more than once but under ten times. This chain links TRBV20-1 with TRBJ2-1, with TRBD2 matching 7 bases. The CDR3 runs to 13 residues. V was pared by 5 bases and J by 4 bases, with 5 bases of the junction left unmatched. Germline V gene data show CDR1 as DFQATT and CDR2 as SNEGSKA (reference sequence). CDR3 coding DNA: TGCAGTGCTGAAGAGCGGGATTACAATGAGCAGTTCTTC. The encoded protein is CSAEERDYNEQFF.

Comment on this clonotype: A read error is possible here, since a much larger clone lies one base away. V is TRBV9 and J is TRBJ2-7, with a weak D call TRBD1 (6 bases). The V gene lost 3 bases and the J gene lost 4 bases, with 14 bases spanning the gap. In germline, CDR1 is SGDLS, CDR2 YYNGEE. The CDR3 is 14 residues long. The CDR3 reads CASSARDTEYEQYF. CDR3 in DNA: TGTGCCAGCAGCGCACGGGACACGGAGTACGAGCAGTACTTC.

The chain couples TRBV19 to TRBJ1-5; 7 nucleotides line up with TRBD1. The CDR3 contains 13 residues. With V trimmed by 7 bases and J by 3 bases, 3 bases remained unmatched. The V gene's germline CDR1 is LNHDA and CDR2 SQIVND (reference sequence). Written as DNA, the CDR3 is TGTGCCAGTACCGGGACAGTCAATCAGCCCCAGCATTTT. Encoded protein: CASTGTVNQPQHF.

About this clonotype: A read error may account for a junction end that differs from germline. This chain links TRBV11-2 with TRBJ1-1; perhaps TRBD1 as D (5 bases). Germline lookup yields CDR1 SGHAT and CDR2 FQNNGV. The CDR3 is 16 amino acids. CDR3 protein: CASCLGASPPNTEAFF. CDR3 DNA: TGTGCCAGCTGCTTAGGGGCGAGTCCCCCGAACACTGAAGCTTTCTTT. Using reference TRBV11-2 and TRBJ1-1 for the parts outside the CDR3, the full variable domain is EAGVAQSPRYKIIEKRQSVAFWCNPISGHATLYWYQQILGQGPKLLIQFQNNGVVDDSQLPKDRFSAERLKGVDSTLKIQPAKLEDSAVYLCASCLGASPPNTEAFFGQGTRLTVV.